This TCR beta chain appears in the sequencing data of a study of OX40 agonist ivuxolimab in advanced cancers. Study observations and caveats: Fewer expanded clones were found on average in CD4+ than in CD8+ T cells.

Comments on this clone: The antigen remains undetermined.

V dropped 5 bases and J dropped 7; count of bases not matched to a gene: 7. The germline gives CDR1 SNHLY, CDR2 FYNNEI. This CDR3 comprises 14 residues. TCRdb's table, derived via immunoSEQ multiplex PCR, lists solely in-frame clones and lacks some. The sample yields about 94,000 clones, 87% seen once. The chain is built from TRBV2 and TRBJ1-5; 8 bases match TRBD1. The clonotype originates from an adult with an advanced solid tumor such as melanoma, head and neck, liver or kidney cancer. This material consisted of CD4+ or CD8+ T cells sorted from blood, taken in a trial of the OX40 agonist ivuxolimab. For the CDR3, the DNA is TGTGCCAGCAGTTCGACAGGGGCGCGGCAGCCCCAGCATTTT. Translating it yields CASSSTGARQPQHF.